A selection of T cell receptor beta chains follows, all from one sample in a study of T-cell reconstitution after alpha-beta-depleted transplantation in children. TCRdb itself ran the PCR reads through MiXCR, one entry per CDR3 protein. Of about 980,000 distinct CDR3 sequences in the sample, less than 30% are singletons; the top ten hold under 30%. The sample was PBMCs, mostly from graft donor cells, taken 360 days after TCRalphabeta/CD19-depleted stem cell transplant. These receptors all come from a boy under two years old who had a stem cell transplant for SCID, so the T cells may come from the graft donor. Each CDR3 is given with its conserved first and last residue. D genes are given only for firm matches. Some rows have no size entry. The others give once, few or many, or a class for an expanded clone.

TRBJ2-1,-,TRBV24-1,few,TGTGCCACCAGTGATTTGACTTCCGGTGAGCAGTTCTTC,CATSDLTSGEQFF
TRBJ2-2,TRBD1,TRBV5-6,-,TGTGCCAGCAGACCTAACAGGGGGCCAACCGGGGAGCTGTTTTTT,CASRPNRGPTGELFF
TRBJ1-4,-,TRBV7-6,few,TGTGCCAGCAGCCGCCGGGACACTGATGAAAAACTGTTTTTT,CASSRRDTDEKLFF
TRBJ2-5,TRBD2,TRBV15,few,TGTGCCACCAGCAGAGCTAAAGCGGGAGGGGGAGAGACCCAGTACTTC,CATSRAKAGGGETQYF
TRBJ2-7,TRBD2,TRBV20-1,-,TGCAGTGCTAGAGACCAGCGGGGTTCCTACGAGCAGTACTTC,CSARDQRGSYEQYF
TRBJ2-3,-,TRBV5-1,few,TGCGCCAGCAGCTTGAACCCCACAATGAGCGGACGCACAGATACGCAGTATTTT,CASSLNPTMSGRTDTQYF
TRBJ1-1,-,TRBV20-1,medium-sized,TGCAGTGCTAGAGATGACTACTGGAACACTGAAGCTTTCTTT,CSARDDYWNTEAFF
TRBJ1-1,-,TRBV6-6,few,TGTGCCAGCAGTTACTCTTTAGACCGTGAAGCTTTCTTT,CASSYSLDREAFF
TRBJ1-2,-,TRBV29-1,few,TGCAGCGTTGGGGAGGGCCTCTATGGCTACACCTTC,CSVGEGLYGYTF
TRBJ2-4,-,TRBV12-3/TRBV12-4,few,TGTGCCAGCAGTTTAGCGCGCCAGTTAGCCAAAAACATTCAGTACTTC,CASSLARQLAKNIQYF
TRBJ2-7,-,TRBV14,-,TGTGCCAGCAGCCCAGGGAGGCGGGTGTTCAAAGACGAGCAGTACTTC,CASSPGRRVFKDEQYF
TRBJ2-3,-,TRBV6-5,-,TGTGCCAGCAGTTACATTGGCGTCTCAGTTACAGATACGCAGTATTTT,CASSYIGVSVTDTQYF
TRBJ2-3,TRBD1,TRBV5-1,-,TGCGCCAGCAGCTTACAGGGGGCGAAGACAGATACGCAGTATTTT,CASSLQGAKTDTQYF
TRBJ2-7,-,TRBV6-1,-,TGTGCCAGCAGGAAAGGGGCAGGGGACTCCTACGAGCAGTACTTC,CASRKGAGDSYEQYF
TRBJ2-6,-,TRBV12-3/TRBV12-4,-,TGTGCCAGCAGTTTAACAGGGTTCTACTCTGGGGCCAACGTCCTGACTTTC,CASSLTGFYSGANVLTF
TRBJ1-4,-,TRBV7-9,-,TGTGCCAGCAGGCCGTTTCCGGCTAATGAAAAACTGTTTTTT,CASRPFPANEKLFF
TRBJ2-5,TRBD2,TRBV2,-,TGTGCCAGCAGTGAAGCCCTACTAGCGGGGGAGCAACTCCAAGAGACCCAGTACTTC,CASSEALLAGEQLQETQYF
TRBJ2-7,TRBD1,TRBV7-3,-,TGTGCCAGCAGCTTAACCGGACAGGGAGGATACGAGCAGTACTTC,CASSLTGQGGYEQYF
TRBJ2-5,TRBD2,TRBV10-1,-,TGCGCCAGCAGTGAGAATAGCGGGGGCTCCCAAGAGACCCAGTACTTC,CASSENSGGSQETQYF
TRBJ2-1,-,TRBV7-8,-,TGTGCCAGCAGCTTAAAATTCGGTCTGGGGGCCTACAATGAGCAGTTCTTC,CASSLKFGLGAYNEQFF
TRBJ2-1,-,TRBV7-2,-,TGTGCCAGCAGCTTAATAACGGACGGGAACAATGAGCAGTTCTTC,CASSLITDGNNEQFF
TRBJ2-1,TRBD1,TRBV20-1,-,TGCAGTGCTAGAAATACAGGGGGAGGCAATGAGCAGTTCTTC,CSARNTGGGNEQFF
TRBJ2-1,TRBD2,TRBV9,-,TGTGCCAGCAGCACCCGGGGTAGCGGGGGTATAGACAATGAGCAGTTCTTC,CASSTRGSGGIDNEQFF
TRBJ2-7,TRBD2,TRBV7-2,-,TGTGCCAGCAGCTTAGGTAGCGGGGGGTTATCAGGCTACGAGCAGTACTTC,CASSLGSGGLSGYEQYF
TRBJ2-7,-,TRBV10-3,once,TGTGCCATCAGTGAAGGTCCCGCATTCTCCTACGAGCAGTACTTC,CAISEGPAFSYEQYF
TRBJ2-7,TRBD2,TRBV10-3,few,TGTGCCATCAGTCGTAGCGGGGGGTGGTACGAGCAGTACTTC,CAISRSGGWYEQYF
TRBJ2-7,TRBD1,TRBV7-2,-,TGTGCCAGCAGCCCAATCGACAGGGTCTACGAGCAGTACTTC,CASSPIDRVYEQYF
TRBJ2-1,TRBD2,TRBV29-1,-,TGCAGCGTTCCCCCGAGCGGGGTGTACCCTCGCTCCTACAATGAGCAGTTCTTC,CSVPPSGVYPRSYNEQFF
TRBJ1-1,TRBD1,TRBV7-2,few,TGTGCCAGCAGCGCAAACCCGACAGGGATGAACACTGAAGCTTTCTTT,CASSANPTGMNTEAFF
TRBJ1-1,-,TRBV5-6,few,TGTGCCAGCAGCGAGTCCAGGGGCGCTGAAGCTTTCTTT,CASSESRGAEAFF
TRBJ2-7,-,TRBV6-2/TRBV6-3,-,TGTGCCAGCAGTTACGCTCTCCTGGGACCAATCTCCTACGAGCAGTACTTC,CASSYALLGPISYEQYF
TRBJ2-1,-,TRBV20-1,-,TGCAGTGCTAGCCCCCCCCGGGGGATTTTTTACGATGAGCAGTTCTTC,CSASPPRGIFYDEQFF
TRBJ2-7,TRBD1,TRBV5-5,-,TGTGCCAGCAGCCCGGGGCGGACAGGGAAGGGCTACGAGCAGTACTTC,CASSPGRTGKGYEQYF
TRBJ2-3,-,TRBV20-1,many,TGCAGTGCTAGGCCCATGAGGGGGTACGACACAGATACGCAGTATTTT,CSARPMRGYDTDTQYF
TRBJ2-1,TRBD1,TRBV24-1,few,TGTGCCACCAGTGATGGGGGAGGACAGGGGGCATATGAGCAGTTCTTC,CATSDGGGQGAYEQFF
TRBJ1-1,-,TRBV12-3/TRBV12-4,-,TGTGCTGATACACCCTTCCCTGAAGCTTTCTTT,CADTPFPEAFF
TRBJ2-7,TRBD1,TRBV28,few,TGTGCCAGCAGTCCTACCCTAGGGGACAGGGACTACGAGCAGTACTTC,CASSPTLGDRDYEQYF
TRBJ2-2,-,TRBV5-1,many,TGCGCCAGCAGGTCGGGACTCAACACCGGGGAGCTGTTTTTT,CASRSGLNTGELFF
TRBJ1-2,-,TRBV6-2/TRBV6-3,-,TGTGCCAGCAGTTACACGGACGTCTATGGCTACACCTTC,CASSYTDVYGYTF
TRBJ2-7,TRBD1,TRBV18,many,TGTGCCAGCTCCCTACAGGGGTCCGAGCAGTACTTC,CASSLQGSEQYF
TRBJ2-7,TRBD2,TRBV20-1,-,TGCAGTGCTAGAGAGCCCTTGGGTAGCGGGGGGCAAGGGAACGAGCAGTACTTC,CSAREPLGSGGQGNEQYF
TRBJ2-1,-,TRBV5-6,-,TGTGCCAGCAGCTTGGGGACCCCAGTTAACAATGAGCAGTTCTTC,CASSLGTPVNNEQFF
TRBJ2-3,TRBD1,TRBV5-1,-,TGCGCCAGCAGCTCCATCCGGGACAGGGTTATACAAACGCAGTATTTT,CASSSIRDRVIQTQYF
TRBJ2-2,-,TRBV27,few,TGTGCCAGCAGTTTTAAACAGGGAAGTGTCGGGGAGCTGTTTTTT,CASSFKQGSVGELFF
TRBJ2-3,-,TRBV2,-,TGTGCCAGCAGTGAAGCGCTTCGGACCCCTGGTGCAGATACGCAGTATTTT,CASSEALRTPGADTQYF
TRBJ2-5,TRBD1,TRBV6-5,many,TGTGCCAGCAGGATAGACAGGGGGCGCGGGGAGACCCAGTACTTC,CASRIDRGRGETQYF
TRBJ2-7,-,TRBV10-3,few,TGTGCCATCAGTGATTTCGAAGACGAGCAGTACTTC,CAISDFEDEQYF
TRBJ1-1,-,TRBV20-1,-,TGCAGTGCCCCGATGGACCCGAACACTGAAGCTTTCTTT,CSAPMDPNTEAFF